This TCR beta chain was profiled in a study of OX40 agonist ivuxolimab in advanced cancers. Background on the study: Patients were given ivuxolimab, an antibody that agonizes OX40 (CD134). Participants, about 83% male, averaged roughly 59 years of age, ranging from about 23 to 90.

The germline V gene encodes CDR1 MNHEY and CDR2 SVGAGI. The V and J ends lost 4 bases and 5 bases, in that order; junction bases with no gene match: 1. The CDR3 totals 13 residues. The protocol was immunoSEQ multiplex PCR, while the TCRdb copy is restricted to in-frame clones and leaves out a portion. The sample includes around 72,000 clones, 70% to 90% seen only once; the top ten take 17%. This sequence was found in an adult with an advanced solid tumor such as melanoma, head and neck, liver or kidney cancer. Sample: CD4+ or CD8+ T cells sorted from blood, taken in a trial of the OX40 agonist ivuxolimab. The chain carries TRBV6-5 and TRBJ2-5, with 10 nucleotides matching TRBD2. CDR3 loop: CASSSSGSETQYF. In DNA form, the CDR3 reads TGTGCCAGCAGTTCTAGCGGGAGCGAGACCCAGTACTTC.